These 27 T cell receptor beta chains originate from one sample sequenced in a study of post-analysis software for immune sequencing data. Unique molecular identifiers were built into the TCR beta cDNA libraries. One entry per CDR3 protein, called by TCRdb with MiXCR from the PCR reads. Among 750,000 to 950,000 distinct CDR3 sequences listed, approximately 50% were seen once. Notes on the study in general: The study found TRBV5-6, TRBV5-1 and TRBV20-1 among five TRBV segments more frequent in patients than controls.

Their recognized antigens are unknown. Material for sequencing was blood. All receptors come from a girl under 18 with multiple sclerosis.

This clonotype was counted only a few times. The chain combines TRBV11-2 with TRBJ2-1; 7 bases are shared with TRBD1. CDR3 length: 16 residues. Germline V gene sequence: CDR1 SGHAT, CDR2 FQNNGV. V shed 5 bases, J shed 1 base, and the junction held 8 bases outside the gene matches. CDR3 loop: CASSHRTGTSYNEQFF. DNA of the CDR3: TGTGCCAGCAGCCACAGGACAGGCACATCCTACAATGAGCAGTTCTTC.

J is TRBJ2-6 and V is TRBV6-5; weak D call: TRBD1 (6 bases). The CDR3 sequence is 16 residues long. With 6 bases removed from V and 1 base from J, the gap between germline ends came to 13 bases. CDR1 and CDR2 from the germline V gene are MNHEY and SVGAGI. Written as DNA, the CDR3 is TGTGCCAGCAGGGATCACAGGGATTCTGGGGCCAACGTCCTGACTTTC. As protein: CASRDHRDSGANVLTF.

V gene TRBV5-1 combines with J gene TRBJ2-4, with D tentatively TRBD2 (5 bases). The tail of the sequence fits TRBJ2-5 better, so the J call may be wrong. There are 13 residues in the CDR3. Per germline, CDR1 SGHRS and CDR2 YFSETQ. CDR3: CAGNVLGRETQYF. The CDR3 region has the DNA TGCGCCGGCAACGTACTAGGGCGGGAGACCCAGTACTTC.

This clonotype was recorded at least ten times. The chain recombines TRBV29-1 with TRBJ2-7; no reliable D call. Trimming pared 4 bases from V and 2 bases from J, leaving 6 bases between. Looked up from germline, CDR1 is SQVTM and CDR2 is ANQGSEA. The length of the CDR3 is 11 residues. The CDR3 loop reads CSVGEAYEQYF. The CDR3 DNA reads TGCAGCGTTGGAGAGGCCTACGAGCAGTACTTC.

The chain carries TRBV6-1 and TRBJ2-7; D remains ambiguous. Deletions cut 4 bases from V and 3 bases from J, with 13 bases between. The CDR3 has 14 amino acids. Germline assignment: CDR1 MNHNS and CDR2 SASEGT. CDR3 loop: CASSVQVGSYEQYF. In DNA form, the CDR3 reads TGTGCCAGCAGTGTCCAGGTGGGCAGCTACGAGCAGTACTTC.

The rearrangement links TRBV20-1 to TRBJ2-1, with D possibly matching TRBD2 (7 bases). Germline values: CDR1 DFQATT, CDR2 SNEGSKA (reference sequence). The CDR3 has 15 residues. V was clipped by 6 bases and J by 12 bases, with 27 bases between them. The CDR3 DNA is TGCAGTGCCCCCTGGGGGCGGGAGTTCTCACAATGGCAGTTCTTC. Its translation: CSAPWGREFSQWQFF.

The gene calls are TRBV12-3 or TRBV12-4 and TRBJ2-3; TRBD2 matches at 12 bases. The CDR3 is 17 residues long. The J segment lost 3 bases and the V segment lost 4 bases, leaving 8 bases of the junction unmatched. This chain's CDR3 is CASSSPPLAGGTDTQYF. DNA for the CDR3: TGTGCCAGCAGTTCGCCGCCCCTAGCGGGGGGGACAGATACGCAGTATTTT.

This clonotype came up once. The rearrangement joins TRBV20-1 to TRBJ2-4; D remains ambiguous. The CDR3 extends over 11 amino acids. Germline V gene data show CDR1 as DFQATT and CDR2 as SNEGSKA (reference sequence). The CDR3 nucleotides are TGCAGCGGGCAGGCTCAACTGGAGCAGTACTTC. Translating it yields CSGQAQLEQYF.

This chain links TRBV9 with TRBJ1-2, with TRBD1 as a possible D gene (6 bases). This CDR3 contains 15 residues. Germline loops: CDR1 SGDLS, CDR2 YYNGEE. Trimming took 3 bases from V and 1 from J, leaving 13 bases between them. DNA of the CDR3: TGTGCCAGCAGCGCTATGGACAGCGTTAACTATGGCTACACCTTC. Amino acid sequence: CASSAMDSVNYGYTF.

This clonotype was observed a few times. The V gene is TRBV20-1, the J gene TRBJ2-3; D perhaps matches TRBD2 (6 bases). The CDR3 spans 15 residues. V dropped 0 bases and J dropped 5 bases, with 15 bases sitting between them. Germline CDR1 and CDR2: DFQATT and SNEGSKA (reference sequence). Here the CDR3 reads CSARDGRDPGDTQYF. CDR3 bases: TGCAGTGCTAGAGATGGGCGGGATCCGGGAGATACGCAGTATTTT.

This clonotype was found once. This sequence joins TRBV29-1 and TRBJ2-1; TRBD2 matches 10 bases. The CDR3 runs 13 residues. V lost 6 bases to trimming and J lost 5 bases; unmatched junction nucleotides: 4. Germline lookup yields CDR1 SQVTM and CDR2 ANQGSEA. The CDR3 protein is CSVERGGNNEQFF. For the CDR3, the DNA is TGCAGCGTCGAGCGGGGGGGGAACAATGAGCAGTTCTTC.

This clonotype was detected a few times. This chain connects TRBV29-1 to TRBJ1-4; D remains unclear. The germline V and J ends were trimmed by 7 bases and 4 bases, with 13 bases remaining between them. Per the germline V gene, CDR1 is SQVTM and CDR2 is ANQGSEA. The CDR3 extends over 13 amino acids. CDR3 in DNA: TGCAGCGCTGAGGGTTACAGTAATGAAAAACTGTTTTTT. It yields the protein CSAEGYSNEKLFF.

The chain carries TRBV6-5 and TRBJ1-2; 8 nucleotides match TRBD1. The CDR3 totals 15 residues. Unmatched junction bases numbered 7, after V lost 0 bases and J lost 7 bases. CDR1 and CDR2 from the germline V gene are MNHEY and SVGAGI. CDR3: CASSYSGQGARGYTF. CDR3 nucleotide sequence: TGTGCCAGCAGTTACTCGGGGCAGGGGGCGCGTGGCTACACCTTC.

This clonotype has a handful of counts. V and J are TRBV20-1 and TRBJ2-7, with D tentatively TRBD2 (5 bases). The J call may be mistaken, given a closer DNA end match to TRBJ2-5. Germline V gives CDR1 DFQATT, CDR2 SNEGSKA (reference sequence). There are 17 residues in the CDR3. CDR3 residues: CSARDNGGRDGWETQYF. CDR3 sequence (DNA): TGCAGTGCTAGAGATAACGGAGGACGGGATGGATGGGAGACCCAGTACTTC.

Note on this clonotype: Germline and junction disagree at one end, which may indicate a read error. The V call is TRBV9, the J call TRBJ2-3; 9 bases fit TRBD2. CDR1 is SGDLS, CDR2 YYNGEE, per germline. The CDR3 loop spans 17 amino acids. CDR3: CASSAIGRSGRTDAQYF. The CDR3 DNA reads TGTGCCAGCAGCGCTATCGGAAGGAGCGGGAGGACAGATGCGCAGTATTTT.

This CDR3 is CASSLSGVFYEQYF. In DNA, the CDR3 is TGTGCCAGCAGCCTATCCGGAGTCTTCTACGAGCAGTACTTC. This chain joins TRBV13 and TRBJ2-7, with D unclear. CDR3 length equals 14 residues. The V end was cut by 5 bases, the J end by 3 bases, with 14 bases between. Germline V gene data show CDR1 as PRHDT and CDR2 as FYEKMQ (reference sequence).

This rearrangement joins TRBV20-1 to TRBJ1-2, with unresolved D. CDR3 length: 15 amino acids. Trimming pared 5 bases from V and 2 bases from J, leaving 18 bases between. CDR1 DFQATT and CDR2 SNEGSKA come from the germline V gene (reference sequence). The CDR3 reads CSAGAAVSFNYGYTF. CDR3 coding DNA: TGCAGTGCTGGAGCCGCAGTTTCTTTCAACTATGGCTACACCTTC.

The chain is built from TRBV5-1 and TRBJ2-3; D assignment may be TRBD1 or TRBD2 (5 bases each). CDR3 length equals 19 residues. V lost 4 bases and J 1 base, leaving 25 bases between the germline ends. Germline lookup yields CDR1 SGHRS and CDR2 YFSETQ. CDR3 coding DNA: TGCGCCAGCAGCCGTCTCTCCGGGACGACGGCCCGAGGCACAGATACGCAGTATTTT. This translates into CASSRLSGTTARGTDTQYF.

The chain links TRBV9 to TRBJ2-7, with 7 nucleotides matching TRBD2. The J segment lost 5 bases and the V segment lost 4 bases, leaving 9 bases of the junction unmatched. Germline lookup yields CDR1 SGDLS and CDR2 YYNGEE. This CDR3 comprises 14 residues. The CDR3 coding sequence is TGTGCCAGCAGCCCCCTGGGGGGGGTCGACGAGCAGTACTTC. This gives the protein CASSPLGGVDEQYF.

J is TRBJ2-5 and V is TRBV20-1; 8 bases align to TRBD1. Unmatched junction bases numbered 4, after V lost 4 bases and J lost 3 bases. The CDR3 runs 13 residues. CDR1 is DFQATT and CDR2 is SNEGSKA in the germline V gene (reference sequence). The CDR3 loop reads CSATQGGEETQYF. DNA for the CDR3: TGCAGTGCTACACAGGGGGGAGAAGAGACCCAGTACTTC.

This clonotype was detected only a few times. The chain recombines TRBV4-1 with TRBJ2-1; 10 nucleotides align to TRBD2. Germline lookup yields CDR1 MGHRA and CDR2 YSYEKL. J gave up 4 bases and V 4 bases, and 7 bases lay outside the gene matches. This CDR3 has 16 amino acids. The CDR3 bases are TGCGCCAGCAGCCCGATTCGAGCGGGGGGGTACAATGAGCAGTTCTTC. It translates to CASSPIRAGGYNEQFF.

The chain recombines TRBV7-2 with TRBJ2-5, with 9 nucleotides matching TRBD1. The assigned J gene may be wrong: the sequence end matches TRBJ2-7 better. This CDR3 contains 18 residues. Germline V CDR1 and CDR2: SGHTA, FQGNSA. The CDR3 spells CASSLVRRRDRVTYEQYF. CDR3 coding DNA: TGTGCCAGCAGCTTAGTAAGGCGCCGGGACAGGGTCACCTACGAGCAGTACTTC.

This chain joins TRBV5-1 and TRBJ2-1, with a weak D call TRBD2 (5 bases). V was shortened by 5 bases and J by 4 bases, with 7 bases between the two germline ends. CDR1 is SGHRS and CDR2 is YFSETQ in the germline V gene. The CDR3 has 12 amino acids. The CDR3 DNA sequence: TGCGCCAGCAGATGGGAGTACAATGAGCAGTTCTTC. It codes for CASRWEYNEQFF.

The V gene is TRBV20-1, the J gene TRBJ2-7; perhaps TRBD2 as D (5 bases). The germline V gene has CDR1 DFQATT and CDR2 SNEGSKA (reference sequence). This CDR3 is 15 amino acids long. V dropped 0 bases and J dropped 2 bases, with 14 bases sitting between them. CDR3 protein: CSARDGRRLPYEQYF. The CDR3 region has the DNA TGCAGTGCTAGAGATGGACGGAGGCTTCCCTACGAGCAGTACTTC.

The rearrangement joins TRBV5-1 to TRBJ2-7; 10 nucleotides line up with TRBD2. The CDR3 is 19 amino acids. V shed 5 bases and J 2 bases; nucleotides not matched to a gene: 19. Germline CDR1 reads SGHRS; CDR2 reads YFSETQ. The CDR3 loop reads CASSRLPTSGIPPAYEQYF. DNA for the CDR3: TGCGCCAGCAGTAGATTGCCAACTAGCGGGATCCCCCCCGCCTACGAGCAGTACTTC.

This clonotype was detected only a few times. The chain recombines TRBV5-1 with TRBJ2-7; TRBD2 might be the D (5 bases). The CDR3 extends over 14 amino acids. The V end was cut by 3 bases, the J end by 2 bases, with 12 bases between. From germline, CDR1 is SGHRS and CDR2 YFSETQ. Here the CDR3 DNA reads TGCGCCAGCAGCTCCCCTGCGGGCACCTACGAGCAGTACTTC. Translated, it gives CASSSPAGTYEQYF.

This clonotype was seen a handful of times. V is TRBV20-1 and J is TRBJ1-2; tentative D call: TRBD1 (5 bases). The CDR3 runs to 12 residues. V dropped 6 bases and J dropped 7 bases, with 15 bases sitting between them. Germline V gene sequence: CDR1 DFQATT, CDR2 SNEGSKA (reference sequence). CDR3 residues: CSARAGSGGYTF. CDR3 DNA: TGCAGTGCGAGGGCAGGGTCGGGTGGCTACACCTTC.